This T cell receptor beta chain was retrieved from a study of identical twins. This clonotype was observed many times. Its antigen is not known. General study findings and limits: Without tracking the same donors, conclusions rested on cross-sectional statistical analysis. For cord blood, abundant beta clonotypes had fewer insertions, unlike memory repertoires, which showed none.

This CDR3 contains 12 residues. Per the germline V gene, CDR1 is SGDLS and CDR2 is YYNGEE. Trimming shortened V by 3 bases and J by 5 bases, and 7 bases separated the two germline ends. Each CDR3 protein gets one entry after TCRdb re-called the 5' RACE reads with MiXCR. The data show around 1.7 million distinct CDR3 sequences, about 32% seen once. This sequence originates from a newborn girl in good health. Sequences were obtained from cord blood. The V gene is TRBV9, the J gene TRBJ2-3; D uncertain. The CDR3 coding sequence is TGTGCCAGCAGCGCCCGAGTAGATACGCAGTATTTT. Residues: CASSARVDTQYF.